Sequencing of this T cell receptor (beta chain) was carried out in a study of shared T cell receptors in the human thymus. Clones were read by immunoSEQ multiplex PCR, and TCRdb kept only the in-frame ones, dropping some. The sample records about 660,000 clones, approximately 87% being singletons. These data also formed part of another study, on human thymus T cells. Turning to that study: Donor material was obtained from healthy Finnish infants undergoing corrective surgery for congenital heart defects. The thymus was resected at corrective cardiac surgery. Thymic and blood repertoires seemed to favor certain V and J genes. Related work found strong thymic repertoire overlap between unrelated individuals.

Sequencing was carried out using thymocytes. The clonotype comes from a boy in the first two years of life with a congenital heart defect.

CDR3 sequence reads: CASPLGPRGEQFF. The CDR3 region has the DNA TGTGCCTCCCCCCTCGGACCTCGGGGTGAGCAGTTCTTC. This rearrangement joins TRBV30 to TRBJ2-1; possibly TRBD2 for D (5 bases). The V end lost 7 bases, the J end lost 9 bases, and 19 bases lay between the germline ends. The germline gives CDR1 GTSNPN, CDR2 SVGIG (reference sequence). The length of the CDR3 is 13 residues. Using reference TRBV30 and TRBJ2-1 for the parts outside the CDR3, the full variable domain is SQTIHQWPATLVQPVGSPLSLECTVEGTSNPNLYWYRQAAGRGLQLLFYSVGIGQISSEVPQNLSASRPQDRQFILSSKKLLLSDSGFYLCASPLGPRGEQFFGPGTRLTVL.